The 31 T cell receptor beta chains listed next were all sequenced from one sample in a study of cytomegalovirus exposure and HLA in healthy donors. Amplification used 60 Vbeta primers and 13 Jbeta primers. Profiling relied on immunoSEQ multiplex PCR, and the TCRdb table lists in-frame clones only, not all of them. The sample lists 200,000 to 300,000 clones, around four fifths occurring once. The sequenced sample was PBMCs. These receptors came from a woman in her thirties or forties in good health and CMV-seropositive.

The chain uses TRBV7-6 and TRBJ2-7, with D maybe TRBD1 (6 bases). V lost 1 base and J 3 bases, leaving 13 bases between the germline ends. The CDR3 consists of 15 residues. Germline CDR1 and CDR2: SGHVS and FNYEAQ. The CDR3, as DNA: TGTGCCAGCAGCTTAGAACTCCAGGGGATCTACGAGCAGTACTTC. Translating it yields CASSLELQGIYEQYF.

V usage is TRBV27 and J usage is TRBJ2-3, with a tentative D call TRBD2 (5 bases). The CDR3 has 14 amino acids. Germline CDR1 is MNHEY and CDR2 is SMNVEV (reference sequence). The V gene lost 8 bases and the J gene lost 1 base, with 13 bases spanning the gap. CDR3 region: CASRQSGRTDTQYF. The CDR3 nucleotides read TGTGCCAGCCGTCAGAGCGGACGCACAGATACGCAGTATTTT.

The chain has TRBV18 and TRBJ1-2; tentative D call: TRBD1 (6 bases). The germline CDR1 and CDR2 sequences are KGHSH and LQKENI. Trimming removed 3 bases from V and 6 bases from J, with 14 bases in between. The CDR3 sequence is 14 residues long. In DNA, the CDR3 is TGTGCCAGCTCACCTGACGGTTCAGGGGATGGCTACACCTTC. This gives the protein CASSPDGSGDGYTF.

Details on this clone: Mismatch with germline at one junction end may stem from a read error. This sequence joins TRBV7-9 and TRBJ2-5, with D tentatively TRBD2 (6 bases). The germline gives CDR1 SEHNR, CDR2 FQNEAQ (reference sequence). The CDR3 length is 14 residues. The CDR3 protein is CASSLAVGGETQYF. The CDR3 DNA reads TGTGCCAGCAGCCTAGCAGTGGGGGGAGAGACCCAGTACTTC. Based on the CDR3 plus reference TRBV7-9 and TRBJ2-5, the full variable domain is DTGVSQNPRHKITKRGQNVTFRCDPISEHNRLYWYRQTLGQGPEFLTYFQNEAQLEKSRLLSDRFSAERPKGSFSTLEIQRTEQGDSAMYLCASSLAVGGETQYFGPGTRLLVL.

This CDR3 reads CSVPAGAHSGANVLTF. CDR3 coding DNA: TGCAGCGTCCCGGCCGGAGCCCACTCTGGGGCCAACGTCCTGACTTTC. The gene calls are TRBV29-1 and TRBJ2-6; D uncertain. Germline V CDR1 and CDR2: SQVTM, ANQGSEA. V was cut by 6 bases and J by 0 bases, with 15 bases left in between. The CDR3 is made up of 16 amino acids.

The chain is built from TRBV7-9 and TRBJ2-2; 8 bases are shared with TRBD2. CDR3 length equals 15 residues. Germline V gives CDR1 SEHNR, CDR2 FQNEAQ (reference sequence). Losses at the gene ends were 11 bases for V and 3 bases for J; bases not matched to a gene: 11. CDR3 DNA sequence: TGTGCCGGGTCGGCGGGAGGAACCGACACCGGGGAGCTGTTTTTT. Its protein product is CAGSAGGTDTGELFF.

This clone was detected a few times. The gene calls are TRBV5-1 and TRBJ2-2; 10 nucleotides match TRBD2. The trim removed 6 bases at V and 5 bases at J, leaving 4 bases unmatched. CDR3 length: 14 residues. Germline-derived CDR1 and CDR2 are SGHRS and YFSETQ. CDR3 bases: TGCGCCAGCAATCTAGCGGGAGTTACCGGGGAGCTGTTTTTT. Protein: CASNLAGVTGELFF.

The chain carries TRBV7-2 and TRBJ2-7; 12 bases align to TRBD2. Germline-derived CDR1 and CDR2 are SGHTA and FQGNSA. Trimming cost V 4 bases and J 2 bases; bases outside gene matches: 6. This CDR3 is 16 amino acids long. For the CDR3, the DNA is TGTGCCAGCAGCTCGACTCTAGCGGGAGGGGCCTACGAGCAGTACTTC. It encodes CASSSTLAGGAYEQYF.

The CDR3 protein is CASSLVVKSSYEQYF. In nucleotides, the CDR3 is TGTGCCAGCAGCTTGGTCGTAAAGAGCTCCTACGAGCAGTACTTC. This chain uses TRBV5-8 with TRBJ2-7; no clear D. Trimming stripped 0 bases from V and 0 bases from J, with 10 bases between. Germline CDR1 and CDR2: SGHTS and YDEGEE. The CDR3 is 15 amino acids.

This clone was recorded only once. This chain uses TRBV5-1 with TRBJ1-1, with no clear D. The V end was cut by 1 base, the J end by 6 bases, with 13 bases between. The germline V gene has CDR1 SGHRS and CDR2 YFSETQ. CDR3 size: 14 residues. CDR3 residues: CASSLPESKPEAFF. The CDR3 DNA reads as TGCGCCAGCAGCTTGCCGGAGAGTAAGCCTGAAGCTTTCTTT.

About this clone itself: Germline and junction disagree at one end, which may indicate a read error. The rearrangement links TRBV29-1 to TRBJ1-3, with D possibly being TRBD1 (6 bases). This CDR3 is 13 amino acids long. Germline V gene data show CDR1 as SQVTM and CDR2 as ANQGSEA. CDR3 amino acids: CSVRGSTGSTIYF. The CDR3 region has the DNA TGCAGCGTTAGGGGGAGTACTGGAAGCACCATATATTTT.

This chain connects TRBV28 to TRBJ2-4, with TRBD2 matching 9 bases. The CDR3 length is 12 residues. V gave up 6 bases and J gave up 15 bases; unmatched junction bases: 9. In germline, CDR1 is MDHEN, CDR2 SYDVKM. DNA for the CDR3: TGTGCCAGCAGATTAGCGGGAGAAGGTCTGTACTTC. This sequence encodes CASRLAGEGLYF.

The chain links TRBV27 to TRBJ2-1; 13 nucleotides agree with TRBD2. Germline loops: CDR1 MNHEY, CDR2 SMNVEV (reference sequence). The junction had 4 bases not matched to a gene; V was cut back by 2 bases and J by 3 bases. The CDR3 contains 17 residues. CDR3 protein: CASSLSGTSGIYNEQFF. CDR3 DNA sequence: TGTGCCAGCAGTTTAAGCGGGACTAGCGGGATCTACAATGAGCAGTTCTTC.

The chain joins TRBV9 to TRBJ2-1, with 12 bases fitting TRBD2. CDR1 and CDR2 (germline): SGDLS, YYNGEE. V gave up 0 bases and J gave up 9 bases; unmatched junction bases: 10. This CDR3 region has 17 residues. The CDR3 sequence: CASSVGASGRAGGEQFF. For the CDR3, the DNA is TGTGCCAGCAGCGTAGGGGCTAGCGGGAGGGCCGGTGGTGAGCAGTTCTTC.

This chain connects TRBV18 to TRBJ2-7; D perhaps matches TRBD2 (6 bases). From germline, CDR1 is KGHSH and CDR2 LQKENI. Trimming pared 3 bases from V and 2 bases from J, leaving 11 bases between. The CDR3 spans 14 residues. The CDR3 DNA sequence: TGTGCCAGCTCACCGGGGCGGGAACCCTACGAGCAGTACTTC. Translated: CASSPGREPYEQYF. The whole variable domain, remainder taken from reference TRBV18 and TRBJ2-7, is NAGVMQNPRHLVRRRGQEARLRCSPMKGHSHVYWYRQLPEEGLKFMVYLQKENIIDESGMPKERFSAEFPKEGPSILRIQQVVRGDSAAYFCASSPGREPYEQYFGPGTRLTVT.

The chain employs TRBV15 and TRBJ2-1; TRBD2 aligns across 13 bases. CDR3 length equals 18 residues. V gave up 3 bases and J gave up 0 bases; unmatched junction bases: 5. Germline loops: CDR1 LNHNV, CDR2 YYDKDF (reference sequence). CDR3 region: CATSRGLAGLSSYNEQFF. The CDR3 DNA reads as TGTGCCACCAGCAGGGGACTAGCGGGATTAAGCTCCTACAATGAGCAGTTCTTC.

This clone was detected once. The CDR3 is CSAADRFYEQYF. The CDR3 DNA reads TGCAGCGCAGCGGACAGATTCTACGAGCAGTACTTC. This chain joins TRBV29-1 and TRBJ2-7; D possibly corresponds to TRBD1 (6 bases). From germline, CDR1 is SQVTM and CDR2 ANQGSEA. The CDR3 has 12 amino acids. V was shortened by 7 bases and J by 3 bases, with 13 bases between the two germline ends.

Turning to this clone: Other DNA variants within this sample encode the same CDR3. The chain couples TRBV27 to TRBJ2-1; 15 bases agree with TRBD2. J was trimmed by 10 bases and V by 6 bases; bases with no gene match: 4. The CDR3 contains 14 residues. Germline V lookup: CDR1 MNHEY, CDR2 SMNVEV (reference sequence). The CDR3 region has the DNA TGTGCCAGCAGACCGGGACTAGCGGGAGGCGAGCAGTTCTTC. It translates to CASRPGLAGGEQFF.

This chain links TRBV6-6 with TRBJ2-7; 7 bases line up with TRBD1. CDR1 MNHNY and CDR2 SVGAGI come from the germline V gene (reference sequence). The CDR3 is 15 residues long. Trimming cost V 2 bases and J 1 base; bases outside gene matches: 5. For the CDR3, the DNA is TGTGCCAGCAGTTACCCCGAGGACAGGTCCTACGAGCAGTACTTC. This sequence encodes CASSYPEDRSYEQYF.

The chain combines TRBV10-3 with TRBJ1-5; 10 nucleotides line up with TRBD1. The V gene's germline CDR1 is ENHRY and CDR2 SYGVKD. The CDR3 is 13 amino acids. J was trimmed by 5 bases and V by 6 bases; bases with no gene match: 1. CDR3 region: CAIRGTGDQPQHF. The CDR3 DNA reads as TGTGCCATCAGAGGGACAGGGGATCAGCCCCAGCATTTT.

The rearrangement uses TRBV29-1 and TRBJ2-7; 11 bases agree with TRBD2. The CDR3 loop spans 16 amino acids. Germline V gene sequence: CDR1 SQVTM, CDR2 ANQGSEA. V was clipped by 7 bases and J by 5 bases; unmatched bases: 16. The DNA of the CDR3 is TGCAGCGCCCAGGGGTTAGCGGGAGGGCCCATCCACGAGCAGTACTTC. Amino acid sequence: CSAQGLAGGPIHEQYF.

The chain employs TRBV12-5 and TRBJ1-1; D gene unclear. V shed 1 base and J shed 0 bases, with 9 bases lying between them. Germline V gene sequence: CDR1 LGHNT, CDR2 FRNRAP. The CDR3 consists of 15 residues. Written as DNA, the CDR3 is TGTGCTAGTGGTTTGGCGACAACTTTGAACACTGAAGCTTTCTTT. This encodes CASGLATTLNTEAFF.

The rearrangement uses TRBV27 and TRBJ2-7, with 9 bases that match TRBD2. The germline V gene has CDR1 MNHEY and CDR2 SMNVEV (reference sequence). V lost 2 bases to trimming and J lost 2 bases; unmatched junction nucleotides: 1. The CDR3 spans 14 residues. Written as DNA, the CDR3 is TGTGCCAGCAGTTTAAGACTAGCGGCCTACGAGCAGTACTTC. Its translation: CASSLRLAAYEQYF.

The chain links TRBV10-3 to TRBJ1-1; TRBD1 matches at 10 bases. The V gene end was trimmed by 4 bases and the J gene end by 4 bases; junction bases not matched to a gene: 3. Germline loops: CDR1 ENHRY, CDR2 SYGVKD. CDR3 length: 14 amino acids. The CDR3 sequence: CAISAGTGVTEAFF. CDR3 DNA: TGTGCCATCAGTGCCGGGACAGGGGTCACTGAAGCTTTCTTT.

This clone was seen a single time. In nucleotides, the CDR3 is TGTGCCAGCAGTTTGATCGGCTATGGCTACACCTTC. Its protein is CASSLIGYGYTF. J is TRBJ1-2 and V is TRBV28; D unclear. The CDR3 contains 12 residues. Trimming removed 3 bases at V and 4 bases at J, with 6 bases between. Germline CDR1 MDHEN, CDR2 SYDVKM.

The V gene is TRBV2, the J gene TRBJ1-2; TRBD1 matches at 9 bases. J lost 0 bases, V lost 5 bases, and 1 base had no gene match. CDR1 is SNHLY and CDR2 is FYNNEI in the germline V gene. CDR3 length: 14 residues. CDR3 DNA: TGTGCCAGCAGTCGACAGGGGGCTAACTATGGCTACACCTTC. Protein: CASSRQGANYGYTF.

The CDR3 loop is CASNQAGGSYNEQFF. DNA of the CDR3: TGCGCCAGCAACCAAGCGGGAGGGTCGTACAATGAGCAGTTCTTC. This chain joins TRBV10-2 and TRBJ2-1; 10 bases map to TRBD2. The CDR3 consists of 15 residues. V lost 7 bases to trimming and J lost 4 bases; unmatched junction nucleotides: 7. Germline loops: CDR1 WSHSY, CDR2 SAAADI.

This rearrangement joins TRBV19 to TRBJ1-4; 7 bases fit TRBD1. V trimming: 1 base; J trimming: 8 bases; junction bases outside the gene matches: 7. Per germline, CDR1 LNHDA and CDR2 SQIVND (reference sequence). The CDR3 runs 15 residues. In DNA, the CDR3 is TGTGCCAGTAGTATAGGTCGACAGGGTTCGGAAAAACTGTTTTTT. It codes for CASSIGRQGSEKLFF.

V usage is TRBV7-2 and J usage is TRBJ2-7; 9 bases agree with TRBD2. J gave up 1 base and V 3 bases, and 1 base lay outside the gene matches. The CDR3 length is 14 residues. Germline V gives CDR1 SGHTA, CDR2 FQGNSA. Written as DNA, the CDR3 is TGTGCCAGCAGCTTTAGCGGGAGTTCCTACGAGCAGTACTTC. Its translation: CASSFSGSSYEQYF. Full variable domain (remainder filled in from reference TRBV7-2 and TRBJ2-7): GAGVSQSPSNKVTEKGKDVELRCDPISGHTALYWYRQSLGQGLEFLIYFQGNSAPDKSGLPSDRFSAERTGGSVSTLTIQRTQQEDSAVYLCASSFSGSSYEQYFGPGTRLTVT.

This clone was detected a few times. This rearrangement joins TRBV5-4 to TRBJ1-1; 8 bases are a match to TRBD1. V was pared by 4 bases and J by 5 bases, with 7 bases of the junction left unmatched. The CDR3 extends over 14 amino acids. Germline V gene sequence: CDR1 SGHNT, CDR2 YYREEE (reference sequence). CDR3 sequence: CASSLGTGGTEAFF. The CDR3 nucleotides are TGTGCCAGCAGCCTAGGGACAGGTGGGACTGAAGCTTTCTTT. The full variable domain, rest sourced from reference TRBV5-4 and TRBJ1-1, is ETGVTQSPTHLIKTRGQQVTLRCSSQSGHNTVSWYQQALGQGPQFIFQYYREEENGRGNFPPRFSGLQFPNYSSELNVNALELDDSALYLCASSLGTGGTEAFFGQGTRLTVV.

The genes are TRBV19 and TRBJ1-5; D possibly corresponds to TRBD1 (6 bases). There are 15 residues in the CDR3. Between the trimmed V and J ends, which lost 3 bases and 6 bases, there was a span of 15 bases. Germline CDR1 LNHDA, CDR2 SQIVND (reference sequence). The DNA of the CDR3 is TGTGCCAGTAGTATCCGGGAGGGGGGGGGTCAGCCCCAGCATTTT. Translating gives CASSIREGGGQPQHF.